What follows are 22 T cell receptor beta chains derived from one specimen sequenced in a study of OX40 agonist ivuxolimab in advanced cancers. Here immunoSEQ multiplex PCR was the method, and the copy in TCRdb shows in-frame clones only, minus some. The sample includes some 70,000 clones, 70% to 90% of them seen just once. Specimen: CD4+ or CD8+ T cells sorted from blood, collected in a trial of the OX40 agonist ivuxolimab. The receptor set was obtained from an adult with an advanced solid tumor such as melanoma, head and neck, liver or kidney cancer.

This chain joins TRBV4-3 and TRBJ1-1; 8 bases fit TRBD1. Per germline, CDR1 LGHNA and CDR2 YSLEER. The CDR3 is 15 amino acids. The junction had 7 bases not matched to a gene; V was cut back by 0 bases and J by 7 bases. The CDR3 coding sequence is TGCGCCAGCAGCCAAGATAGTCAGGGGGCGGGTGAAGCTTTCTTT. The encoded protein is CASSQDSQGAGEAFF.

The chain couples TRBV4-1 to TRBJ2-1; 7 bases match TRBD1. Losses at the gene ends were 1 base for V and 2 bases for J; bases not matched to a gene: 11. This CDR3 region has 18 residues. Germline V lookup: CDR1 MGHRA, CDR2 YSYEKL. DNA of the CDR3: TGCGCCAGCAGCCAAGGGCCACTCCGACAGGGACCCTACAATGAGCAGTTCTTC. It encodes CASSQGPLRQGPYNEQFF.

This chain connects TRBV27 to TRBJ2-5; the match to TRBD2 covers 8 bases. V was pared by 5 bases and J by 2 bases, with 7 bases of the junction left unmatched. Germline V gene data show CDR1 as MNHEY and CDR2 as SMNVEV (reference sequence). The CDR3 totals 15 residues. The CDR3 here is CASSLLAGGQETQYF. In DNA, the CDR3 is TGTGCCAGCAGTCTCCTCGCGGGAGGACAAGAGACCCAGTACTTC.

This chain uses TRBV9 with TRBJ2-3; possible D gene TRBD1, 7 bases. CDR3 length equals 17 residues. Germline V gene sequence: CDR1 SGDLS, CDR2 YYNGEE. The germline V and J ends were trimmed by 0 bases and 3 bases, with 17 bases remaining between them. The CDR3 nucleotides read TGTGCCAGCAGCGTAGTCCCGGCAGGGGGAGGAACAGATACGCAGTATTTT. This gives the protein CASSVVPAGGGTDTQYF.

This clone was found once. This rearrangement joins TRBV6-4 to TRBJ2-1, with 12 bases lining up with TRBD2. CDR3 size: 14 residues. Germline CDR1 is MRHNA and CDR2 is SNTAGT. Trimming cost V 7 bases and J 7 bases; bases outside gene matches: 5. The CDR3, as DNA: TGTGCCAGCAAGCGACTAGCGGGGGTTAATGAGCAGTTCTTC. Translating gives CASKRLAGVNEQFF.

The gene calls are TRBV7-8 and TRBJ2-1, with 8 bases that match TRBD2. CDR1 and CDR2 (germline): SGHVS, FQNEAQ. Losses at the gene ends were 5 bases for V and 1 base for J; bases not matched to a gene: 7. This CDR3 has 16 amino acids. In DNA, the CDR3 is TGTGCCAGCAGCCCTGAGCGGGAGCCATCCTACAATGAGCAGTTCTTC. It is translated as CASSPEREPSYNEQFF.

This clone was detected once. This CDR3 reads CASSKVSGTGGDQPQHF. CDR3 in DNA: TGTGCCAGCAGCAAAGTCTCCGGGACAGGGGGCGATCAGCCCCAGCATTTT. This sequence joins TRBV21-1 and TRBJ1-5; TRBD1, the table's D call, was not compared with the DNA. TRBV21-1 is tagged as a pseudogene. This CDR3 region has 17 residues.

The chain combines TRBV6-6 with TRBJ2-2; D is perhaps TRBD2 (6 bases). This CDR3 spans 15 amino acids. The germline CDR1 and CDR2 sequences are MNHNY and SVGAGI (reference sequence). The germline V and J ends were trimmed by 5 bases and 6 bases, with 16 bases remaining between them. Here the CDR3 reads CASSPQLEGPGELFF. The CDR3 DNA follows: TGTGCCAGCAGTCCCCAGCTGGAGGGCCCCGGGGAGCTGTTTTTT.

The chain employs TRBV7-3 and TRBJ2-3, with TRBD2 matching over 13 bases. V shed 0 bases, J shed 3 bases, and the junction held 6 bases outside the gene matches. From germline, CDR1 is SGHTA and CDR2 FQGTGA. This CDR3 has 18 amino acids. The chain's CDR3 is CASSLTWTSGSRTDTQYF. Here the CDR3 DNA reads TGTGCCAGCAGCTTAACCTGGACTAGCGGGAGTCGGACAGATACGCAGTATTTT.

The rearrangement links TRBV19 to TRBJ2-1, with D perhaps matching TRBD1 (5 bases). Germline V CDR1 and CDR2: LNHDA, SQIVND (reference sequence). V lost 5 bases and J 4 bases, leaving 9 bases between the germline ends. The CDR3 is 13 amino acids. CDR3 region: CASSLRQYNEQFF. DNA for the CDR3: TGTGCCAGTAGTTTAAGACAGTACAATGAGCAGTTCTTC.

CDR3 in amino acids: CASSSGQLYNEQFF. CDR3 DNA sequence: TGTGCCAGCAGCTCGGGACAGTTGTACAATGAGCAGTTCTTC. The chain employs TRBV11-2 and TRBJ2-1; 7 nucleotides match TRBD1. CDR3 size: 14 residues. Germline V gene sequence: CDR1 SGHAT, CDR2 FQNNGV. Germline trimming cut 4 bases from V and 4 bases from J; bases unmatched to any gene: 4.

The genes are TRBV7-3 and TRBJ1-1; tentative D call: TRBD1 (6 bases). V was shortened by 6 bases and J by 4 bases, with 12 bases between the two germline ends. Per germline, CDR1 SGHTA and CDR2 FQGTGA. The CDR3 loop spans 13 amino acids. CDR3 sequence (DNA): TGTGCCAGCAGTCCAAGGACAGCCACTGAAGCTTTCTTT. This gives the protein CASSPRTATEAFF.

The CDR3 nucleotides read TGCGCCAGCAGCTTTGTCACCTCCTACAATGAGCAGTTCTTC. Protein: CASSFVTSYNEQFF. This sequence joins TRBV5-1 and TRBJ2-1; D is unresolved. V lost 2 bases and J lost 0, with 6 bases in between. Per germline, CDR1 SGHRS and CDR2 YFSETQ. The CDR3 length is 14 residues.

V gene TRBV29-1 combines with J gene TRBJ2-1; 10 positions agree with TRBD2. Losses at the gene ends were 4 bases for V and 4 bases for J; bases not matched to a gene: 10. Germline assignment: CDR1 SQVTM and CDR2 ANQGSEA. This CDR3 region has 16 residues. The CDR3 here is CSVGGLADKIYNEQFF. In nucleotides, the CDR3 is TGCAGCGTTGGAGGACTAGCGGACAAAATTTACAATGAGCAGTTCTTC.

This chain uses TRBV28 with TRBJ2-1; TRBD2 agrees at 10 bases. CDR3 length: 15 amino acids. Germline V lookup: CDR1 MDHEN, CDR2 SYDVKM. V dropped 7 bases and J dropped 7; count of bases not matched to a gene: 10. CDR3 sequence: CASTQASGSRNEQFF. The CDR3 bases are TGTGCCAGCACCCAGGCTAGCGGGAGTAGAAATGAGCAGTTCTTC. Full variable domain (outside the CDR3, taken from reference TRBV28 and TRBJ2-1): DVKVTQSSRYLVKRTGEKVFLECVQDMDHENMFWYRQDPGLGLRLIYFSYDVKMKEKGDIPEGYSVSREKKERFSLILESASTNQTSMYLCASTQASGSRNEQFFGPGTRLTVL.

This chain links TRBV5-4 with TRBJ2-7; no definite D call. The V and J ends lost 5 bases and 0 bases respectively, with 6 bases between them. There are 12 residues in the CDR3. Germline V lookup: CDR1 SGHNT, CDR2 YYREEE (reference sequence). The CDR3 protein is CASSTGSYEQYF. CDR3 coding DNA: TGTGCCAGCAGTACGGGCTCCTACGAGCAGTACTTC. Using reference TRBV5-4 and TRBJ2-7 for the parts outside the CDR3, the full variable domain is ETGVTQSPTHLIKTRGQQVTLRCSSQSGHNTVSWYQQALGQGPQFIFQYYREEENGRGNFPPRFSGLQFPNYSSELNVNALELDDSALYLCASSTGSYEQYFGPGTRLTVT.

The CDR3 spells CATSRGAGQGGYGYTF. The CDR3 nucleotides are TGTGCCACCAGCAGGGGGGCCGGACAGGGTGGCTATGGCTACACCTTC. The chain recombines TRBV15 with TRBJ1-2; 8 positions match TRBD1. Germline CDR1 LNHNV, CDR2 YYDKDF (reference sequence). The CDR3 loop spans 16 amino acids. The trim removed 3 bases at V and 4 bases at J, leaving 10 bases unmatched. The full variable domain, in which reference TRBV15 and TRBJ1-2 provide the parts outside the CDR3, is DAMVIQNPRYQVTQFGKPVTLSCSQTLNHNVMYWYQQKSSQAPKLLFHYYDKDFNNEADTPDNFQSRRPNTSFCFLDIRSPGLGDTAMYLCATSRGAGQGGYGYTFGSGTRLTVV.

For the CDR3, the DNA is TGTGCCAGCAGCCCGAATTCCGGGACAGGGATCTATGGCTACACCTTC. This codes for CASSPNSGTGIYGYTF. V usage is TRBV7-3 and J usage is TRBJ1-2, with 9 nucleotides matching TRBD1. The length of the CDR3 is 16 residues. CDR1 and CDR2 (germline): SGHTA, FQGTGA. V shed 5 bases, J shed 4 bases, and the junction held 11 bases outside the gene matches.

V gene TRBV18 combines with J gene TRBJ1-5, with TRBD1 identical over 9 bases. CDR3 length equals 15 residues. The trim removed 6 bases at V and 5 bases at J, leaving 8 bases unmatched. Germline V gives CDR1 KGHSH, CDR2 LQKENI. CDR3 sequence: CASSQTGGVDQPQHF. CDR3 DNA sequence: TGTGCCAGCTCCCAGACAGGGGGGGTTGATCAGCCCCAGCATTTT.

This chain links TRBV28 with TRBJ2-3, with D hard to call. Trimming cost V 3 bases and J 0 bases, with 4 bases left between them. The germline CDR1 and CDR2 sequences are MDHEN and SYDVKM. The CDR3 spans 13 residues. The CDR3 region has the DNA TGTGCCAGCAGTTTCGGTAGCACAGATACGCAGTATTTT. Translation: CASSFGSTDTQYF.

V is TRBV28 and J is TRBJ1-2; a possible D gene is TRBD1 (5 bases). Per the germline V gene, CDR1 is MDHEN and CDR2 is SYDVKM. This CDR3 is 11 amino acids long. V lost 5 bases and J 11 bases, leaving 12 bases between the germline ends. This CDR3 is CASSPLQGYTF. The CDR3 DNA follows: TGTGCCAGCAGTCCCCTTCAGGGTTACACCTTC.

This chain links TRBV5-5 with TRBJ2-3, with TRBD2 matching 8 bases. The CDR3 contains 15 residues. V lost 5 bases and J lost 0; bases outside the gene matches: 5. CDR1 and CDR2 from the germline V gene are SGHKS and YYEKEE (reference sequence). CDR3 in DNA: TGTGCCAGCAGAACACTAGCGGCTAGCACAGATACGCAGTATTTT. Translation: CASRTLAASTDTQYF.